Shown below are 23 T cell receptor beta chains from a single sample sequenced in a study of blood T cell repertoires in COVID-19. Only in-frame clones appear in the TCRdb table, and some are missing; sequencing was by immunoSEQ multiplex PCR. This sample has fewer than 120,000 clones, with approximately 85% found just once. The sample comprised peripheral blood. These receptors originate from a woman aged 55-75 years with acute or convalescent COVID-19.

The V call is TRBV7-6, the J call TRBJ1-5, with D maybe TRBD1 (5 bases). The CDR3 has 15 amino acids. The V and J ends lost 5 bases and 7 bases respectively, with 18 bases between them. CDR1 is SGHVS and CDR2 is FNYEAQ in the germline V gene. CDR3 residues: CASSPLGGTGQPQHF. The CDR3 DNA is TGTGCCAGCAGCCCATTGGGGGGGACGGGACAGCCCCAGCATTTT.

This rearrangement joins TRBV7-6 to TRBJ2-5, with a weak D call TRBD2 (6 bases). The germline V gene has CDR1 SGHVS and CDR2 FNYEAQ. CDR3 size: 13 residues. The V end lost 4 bases, the J end lost 3 bases, and 9 bases lay between the germline ends. CDR3 in amino acids: CASSWGGKETQYF. As DNA, the CDR3 is TGTGCCAGCAGCTGGGGCGGGAAAGAGACCCAGTACTTC.

The V call is TRBV10-3, the J call TRBJ2-7, with D possibly matching TRBD1 (5 bases). The length of the CDR3 is 14 residues. Germline values: CDR1 ENHRY, CDR2 SYGVKD. V gave up 8 bases and J gave up 2 bases, with 16 bases separating them. CDR3 sequence: CAIGHLDSPYEQYF. CDR3 nucleotides: TGTGCCATCGGCCATCTAGACAGCCCCTACGAGCAGTACTTC.

The gene calls are TRBV5-8 and TRBJ1-5; D gene uncertain. Germline V gene sequence: CDR1 SGHTS, CDR2 YDEGEE. V dropped 2 bases and J dropped 5 bases, with 14 bases sitting between them. The CDR3 extends over 15 amino acids. DNA for the CDR3: TGTGCCAGCAGCTTAACGGAGGAATGGTATCAGCCCCAGCATTTT. The encoded protein is CASSLTEEWYQPQHF.

This sequence joins TRBV28 and TRBJ1-2; no definite D call. This CDR3 region has 12 residues. Looked up from germline, CDR1 is MDHEN and CDR2 is SYDVKM. V was shortened by 3 bases and J by 0 bases, with 2 bases between the two germline ends. The CDR3 DNA follows: TGTGCCAGCAGTTTTACTAACTATGGCTACACCTTC. Amino acid sequence: CASSFTNYGYTF.

J is TRBJ2-7 and V is TRBV5-4; the match to TRBD2 covers 7 bases. The germline V gene encodes CDR1 SGHNT and CDR2 YYREEE (reference sequence). Trimming cost V 0 bases and J 3 bases; bases outside gene matches: 12. The CDR3 loop spans 17 amino acids. CDR3 residues: CASSLGEKAGSFYEQYF. CDR3 coding DNA: TGTGCCAGCAGCTTGGGGGAAAAAGCGGGGTCATTCTACGAGCAGTACTTC.

This clone was picked up one time. This rearrangement joins TRBV10-3 to TRBJ2-2, with D maybe TRBD1 (6 bases). Germline V lookup: CDR1 ENHRY, CDR2 SYGVKD. The length of the CDR3 is 15 residues. Trimming pared 7 bases from V and 0 bases from J, leaving 12 bases between. CDR3 sequence reads: CAITRQETNTGELFF. In nucleotides, the CDR3 is TGTGCCATCACCAGACAGGAGACGAACACCGGGGAGCTGTTTTTT.

This rearrangement joins TRBV5-1 to TRBJ1-4; the match to TRBD1 covers 8 bases. The CDR3 extends over 15 amino acids. V dropped 4 bases and J dropped 7; count of bases not matched to a gene: 9. CDR1 and CDR2 (germline): SGHRS, YFSETQ. Here the CDR3 reads CASSLTGDGSEKLFF. CDR3 nucleotide sequence: TGCGCCAGCAGCCTGACAGGGGACGGAAGTGAAAAACTGTTTTTT.

The chain recombines TRBV6-5 with TRBJ1-5; TRBD1 matches at 7 bases. Germline V gene sequence: CDR1 MNHEY, CDR2 SVGAGI. The CDR3 runs 13 residues. V was clipped by 9 bases and J by 5 bases; unmatched bases: 7. In DNA, the CDR3 is TGTGCCAGTTCGGACAGGCCGTATCAGCCCCAGCATTTT. Its translation is CASSDRPYQPQHF.

This CDR3 reads CASSPRNEKLFF. CDR3 coding DNA: TGTGCCAGCTCCCCCCGTAATGAAAAACTGTTTTTT. The J gene is TRBJ1-4, the V gene TRBV7-2, with D unclear. The V and J ends lost 8 bases and 4 bases respectively, with 8 bases between them. Germline V gene data show CDR1 as SGHTA and CDR2 as FQGNSA. The CDR3 sequence is 12 residues long. The complete variable domain, with remaining parts taken from reference TRBV7-2 and TRBJ1-4, reads GAGVSQSPSNKVTEKGKDVELRCDPISGHTALYWYRQSLGQGLEFLIYFQGNSAPDKSGLPSDRFSAERTGGSVSTLTIQRTQQEDSAVYLCASSPRNEKLFFGSGTQLSVL.

This clone was observed a single time. The chain links TRBV6-2 or TRBV6-3 to TRBJ1-2, with 8 positions matching TRBD1. Germline assignment: CDR1 MNHEY and CDR2 SVGEGT. J gave up 6 bases and V 4 bases, and 10 bases lay outside the gene matches. The CDR3 runs to 15 residues. CDR3 coding DNA: TGTGCCAGCAGTTCCCACCGACAGGGGAGGGATGGCTACACCTTC. Amino acid sequence: CASSSHRQGRDGYTF.

DNA for the CDR3: TGTGCCAGCAGCCTTAGGGGAAGCAATCAGCCCCAGCATTTT. This gives the protein CASSLRGSNQPQHF. V and J are TRBV7-9 and TRBJ1-5, with D maybe TRBD1 (5 bases). The CDR3 runs to 14 residues. Germline V gives CDR1 SEHNR, CDR2 FQNEAQ (reference sequence). Trimming stripped 5 bases from V and 1 base from J, with 9 bases between.

The gene calls are TRBV20-1 and TRBJ1-5, with 7 bases matching TRBD1. Trimming removed 3 bases from V and 7 bases from J; junction bases left unmatched: 6. The germline V gene encodes CDR1 DFQATT and CDR2 SNEGSKA (reference sequence). The CDR3 loop spans 13 amino acids. CDR3 sequence: CSASQGGRQPQHF. In nucleotides, the CDR3 is TGCAGTGCTAGTCAGGGGGGCCGGCAGCCCCAGCATTTT.

This clone was found a few times. The rearrangement links TRBV7-2 to TRBJ2-7, with 9 bases matching TRBD1. Germline V gene lookup returns CDR1 SGHTA and CDR2 FQGNSA. CDR3 length: 14 amino acids. V dropped 3 bases and J dropped 3; count of bases not matched to a gene: 3. The DNA of the CDR3 is TGTGCCAGCAGCTTCGGGACAGGGAACTACGAGCAGTACTTC. Translated: CASSFGTGNYEQYF.

This clone has just one count. The chain employs TRBV18 and TRBJ1-1; 7 positions match TRBD1. The germline V gene encodes CDR1 KGHSH and CDR2 LQKENI. This CDR3 region has 15 residues. J was trimmed by 7 bases and V by 0 bases; bases with no gene match: 8. This chain's CDR3 is CASSPPDRVENEAFF. In DNA form, the CDR3 reads TGTGCCAGCTCACCACCAGACAGGGTCGAAAATGAAGCTTTCTTT.

The V call is TRBV5-1, the J call TRBJ2-1; D unresolved. CDR1 and CDR2 from the germline V gene are SGHRS and YFSETQ. Trimming stripped 4 bases from V and 8 bases from J, with 10 bases between. There are 12 residues in the CDR3. For the CDR3, the DNA is TGCGCCAGCAGCCCCGTCGGGTATGAGCAGTTCTTC. It is translated as CASSPVGYEQFF.

This clone was observed a few times. The rearrangement links TRBV10-2 to TRBJ1-2; TRBD1 matches at 8 bases. With V trimmed by 4 bases and J by 4 bases, 8 bases remained unmatched. The V gene's germline CDR1 is WSHSY and CDR2 SAAADI. The CDR3 spans 15 residues. CDR3 protein: CASSADREVGYGYTF. The CDR3 DNA reads TGCGCCAGCAGTGCGGACAGGGAAGTCGGCTATGGCTACACCTTC.

J is TRBJ2-2 and V is TRBV10-3, with D uncertain. Germline V lookup: CDR1 ENHRY, CDR2 SYGVKD. This CDR3 region has 15 residues. Trimming pared 3 bases from V and 2 bases from J, leaving 10 bases between. The CDR3, as DNA: TGTGCCATCAGTGATGAAGTACACAACACCGGGGAGCTGTTTTTT. It translates to CAISDEVHNTGELFF.

The chain joins TRBV11-2 to TRBJ2-7; TRBD2 matches at 9 bases. There are 15 residues in the CDR3. V lost 4 bases and J lost 5; bases outside the gene matches: 9. Germline V CDR1 and CDR2: SGHAT, FQNNGV. The DNA for the CDR3 is TGTGCCAGCAGCTACGCGGGGGGGGCCCAGGACGAGCAGTACTTC. Its translation is CASSYAGGAQDEQYF. The whole variable domain, filled in from reference TRBV11-2 and TRBJ2-7, reads EAGVAQSPRYKIIEKRQSVAFWCNPISGHATLYWYQQILGQGPKLLIQFQNNGVVDDSQLPKDRFSAERLKGVDSTLKIQPAKLEDSAVYLCASSYAGGAQDEQYFGPGTRLTVT.

V usage is TRBV13 and J usage is TRBJ2-7; D perhaps matches TRBD2 (5 bases). Germline lookup yields CDR1 PRHDT and CDR2 FYEKMQ (reference sequence). Trimming took 1 base from V and 7 from J, leaving 20 bases between them. The CDR3 has 16 residues. In DNA, the CDR3 is TGTGCCAGCAGCTTAGTGCGCACGGGGTCGACGGGGGAGCAGTACTTC. It codes for CASSLVRTGSTGEQYF. The full variable domain, with the rest looked up from reference TRBV13 and TRBJ2-7, is AAGVIQSPRHLIKEKRETATLKCYPIPRHDTVYWYQQGPGQDPQFLISFYEKMQSDKGSIPDRFSAQQFSDYHSELNMSSLELGDSALYFCASSLVRTGSTGEQYFGPGTRLTVT.

The chain links TRBV7-2 to TRBJ2-4; no clear D gene. CDR3 length: 15 amino acids. From germline, CDR1 is SGHTA and CDR2 FQGNSA. V shed 4 bases and J shed 1 base, with 11 bases lying between them. This CDR3 is CASSSIANAKNIQYF. The DNA of the CDR3 is TGTGCCAGCAGCTCCATCGCGAACGCCAAAAACATTCAGTACTTC. The full variable domain, rest sourced from reference TRBV7-2 and TRBJ2-4, is GAGVSQSPSNKVTEKGKDVELRCDPISGHTALYWYRQSLGQGLEFLIYFQGNSAPDKSGLPSDRFSAERTGGSVSTLTIQRTQQEDSAVYLCASSSIANAKNIQYFGAGTRLSVL.

This sequence joins TRBV28 and TRBJ1-3; a possible D gene is TRBD1 (6 bases). The CDR3 has 16 amino acids. The germline CDR1 and CDR2 sequences are MDHEN and SYDVKM. Trimming shortened V by 2 bases and J by 0 bases, and 11 bases separated the two germline ends. In DNA, the CDR3 is TGTGCCAGCAGTTTAGTCGGGACAAACTCTGGAAACACCATATATTTT. This codes for CASSLVGTNSGNTIYF.

The CDR3 DNA follows: TGTGCCAGCAGTGACGGGGGGCCGTACGAGCAGTACTTC. This gives the protein CASSDGGPYEQYF. V and J are TRBV6-1 and TRBJ2-7; D is perhaps TRBD2 (7 bases). V lost 3 bases and J lost 4, with 10 bases in between. Germline CDR1 MNHNS, CDR2 SASEGT. CDR3 length: 13 residues.